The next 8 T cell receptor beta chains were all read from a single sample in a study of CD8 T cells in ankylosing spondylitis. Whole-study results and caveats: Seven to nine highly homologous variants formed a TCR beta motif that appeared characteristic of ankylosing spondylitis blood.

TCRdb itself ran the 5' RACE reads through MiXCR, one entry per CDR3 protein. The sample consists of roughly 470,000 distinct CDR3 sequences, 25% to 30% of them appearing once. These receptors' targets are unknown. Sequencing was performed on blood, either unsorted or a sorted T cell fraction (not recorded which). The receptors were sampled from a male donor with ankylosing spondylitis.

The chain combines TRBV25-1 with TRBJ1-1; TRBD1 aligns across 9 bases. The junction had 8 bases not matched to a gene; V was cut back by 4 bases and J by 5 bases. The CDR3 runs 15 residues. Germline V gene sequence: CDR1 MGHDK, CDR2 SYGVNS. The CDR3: CASSALRQGGTEAFF. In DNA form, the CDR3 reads TGTGCCAGCAGTGCCCTTCGACAGGGGGGGACTGAAGCTTTCTTT. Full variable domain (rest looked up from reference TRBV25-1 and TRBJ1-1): EADIYQTPRYLVIGTGKKITLECSQTMGHDKMYWYQQDPGMELHLIHYSYGVNSTEKGDLSSESTVSRIRTEHFPLTLESARPSHTSQYLCASSALRQGGTEAFFGQGTRLTVV.

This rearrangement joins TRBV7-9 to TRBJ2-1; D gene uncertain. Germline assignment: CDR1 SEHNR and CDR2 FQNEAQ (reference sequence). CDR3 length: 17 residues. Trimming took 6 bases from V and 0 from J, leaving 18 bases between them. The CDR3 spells CASRAPRTSRSYNEQFF. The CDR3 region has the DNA TGTGCCAGCAGGGCGCCCCGCACCTCCCGCTCCTACAATGAGCAGTTCTTC.

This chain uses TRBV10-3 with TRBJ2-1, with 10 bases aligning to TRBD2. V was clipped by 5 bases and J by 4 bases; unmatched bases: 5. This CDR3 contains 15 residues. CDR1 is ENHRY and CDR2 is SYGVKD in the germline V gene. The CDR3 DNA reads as TGTGCCATCAGTCCGGAGCGGGGGGGGTACAATGAGCAGTTCTTC. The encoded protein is CAISPERGGYNEQFF.

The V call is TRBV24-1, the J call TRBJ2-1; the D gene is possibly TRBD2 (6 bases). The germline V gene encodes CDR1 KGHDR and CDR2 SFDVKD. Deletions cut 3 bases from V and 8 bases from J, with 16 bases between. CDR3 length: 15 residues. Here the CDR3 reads CATSDRREPRDEQFF. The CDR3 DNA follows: TGTGCCACCAGTGATCGCCGGGAGCCGAGGGATGAGCAGTTCTTC.

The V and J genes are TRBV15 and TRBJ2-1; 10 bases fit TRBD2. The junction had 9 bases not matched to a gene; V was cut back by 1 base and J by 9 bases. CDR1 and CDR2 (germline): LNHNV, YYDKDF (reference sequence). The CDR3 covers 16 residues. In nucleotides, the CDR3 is TGTGCCACCAGCAGAGGGGCAGCGGGAGGGCTCACTGAGCAGTTCTTC. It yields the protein CATSRGAAGGLTEQFF.

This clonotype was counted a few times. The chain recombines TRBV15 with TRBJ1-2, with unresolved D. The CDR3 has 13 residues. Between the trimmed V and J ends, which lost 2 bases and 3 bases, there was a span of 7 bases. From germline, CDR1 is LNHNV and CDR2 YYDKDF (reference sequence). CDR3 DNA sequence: TGTGCCACCAGCAGATTTACAGACTATGGCTACACCTTC. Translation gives CATSRFTDYGYTF.

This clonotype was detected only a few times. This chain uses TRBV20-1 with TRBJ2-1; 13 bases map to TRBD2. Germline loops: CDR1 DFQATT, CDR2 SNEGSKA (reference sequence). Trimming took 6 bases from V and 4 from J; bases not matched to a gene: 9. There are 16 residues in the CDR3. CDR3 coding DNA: TGCAGTGCCCGGACTAGCGGGAGACCTTCGTACAATGAGCAGTTCTTC. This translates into CSARTSGRPSYNEQFF.

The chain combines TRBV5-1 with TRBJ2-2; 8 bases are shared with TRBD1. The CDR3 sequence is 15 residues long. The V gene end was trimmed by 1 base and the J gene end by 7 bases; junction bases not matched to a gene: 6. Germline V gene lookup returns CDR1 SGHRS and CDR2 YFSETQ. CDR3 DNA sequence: TGCGCCAGCAGCTTGACAGGGGGGACCGTCGGGGAGCTGTTTTTT. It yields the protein CASSLTGGTVGELFF.